A single sample is the source of the 32 T cell receptor beta chains below, sequenced in a study of blood T cell repertoires in COVID-19. Produced via immunoSEQ multiplex PCR; TCRdb's table is partial and in-frame only. This sample has some 220,000 clones, with roughly 85% found just once. The sample was PBMCs or T cells enriched from blood (not recorded which). The origin of the receptors is a woman aged 40 to 55 with acute COVID-19.

V gene TRBV19 combines with J gene TRBJ1-1; D uncertain. CDR1 is LNHDA and CDR2 is SQIVND in the germline V gene (reference sequence). Trimming left V 8 bases short and J 1 base short, with 8 bases between. The CDR3 sequence is 12 residues long. CDR3 protein: CASREENTEAFF. The DNA of the CDR3 is TGTGCCAGTCGGGAGGAGAACACTGAAGCTTTCTTT.

V usage is TRBV6-6 and J usage is TRBJ2-3, with 8 bases lining up with TRBD1. Germline loops: CDR1 MNHNY, CDR2 SVGAGI (reference sequence). Trimming cost V 0 bases and J 1 base; bases outside gene matches: 0. CDR3 length: 15 residues. This CDR3 is CASSYSGQGTDTQYF. Written as DNA, the CDR3 is TGTGCCAGCAGTTACTCGGGACAGGGCACAGATACGCAGTATTTT.

The rearrangement joins TRBV3-1 (or the pseudogene TRBV3-2) to TRBJ2-7; TRBD1 aligns across 7 bases. Looked up from germline, CDR1 is LGHDT and CDR2 is YNNKEL (reference sequence). After removal of 1 base from V and 4 bases from J, the junction contained 7 bases not matched to a gene. The CDR3 is 15 amino acids. The DNA of the CDR3 is TGTGCCAGCAGCCAAGCGACAGGGCTATTTTACGAGCAGTACGTC. This gives the protein CASSQATGLFYEQYV.

The chain employs TRBV9 and TRBJ2-5; perhaps TRBD1 as D (5 bases). The CDR3 length is 15 residues. Trimming cost V 4 bases and J 5 bases, with 18 bases left between them. The V gene's germline CDR1 is SGDLS and CDR2 YYNGEE. The CDR3 region has the DNA TGTGCCAGCAGCTTAACCTGGACATCCGGGGAGACCCAGTACTTC. Its protein product is CASSLTWTSGETQYF. The full variable domain, in which reference TRBV9 and TRBJ2-5 provide the parts outside the CDR3, is DSGVTQTPKHLITATGQRVTLRCSPRSGDLSVYWYQQSLDQGLQFLIQYYNGEERAKGNILERFSAQQFPDLHSELNLSSLELGDSALYFCASSLTWTSGETQYFGPGTRLLVL.

The genes are TRBV9 and TRBJ2-1, with 12 positions matching TRBD2. Germline loops: CDR1 SGDLS, CDR2 YYNGEE. With 4 bases clipped from V and 4 bases from J, the junction kept 6 bases outside the gene matches. The length of the CDR3 is 16 residues. In nucleotides, the CDR3 is TGTGCCAGCAGCCGTGGACTAGCGGGGAATTACAATGAGCAGTTCTTC. Translating gives CASSRGLAGNYNEQFF.

V gene TRBV4-1 combines with J gene TRBJ1-1; D ambiguous. CDR1 and CDR2 (germline): MGHRA, YSYEKL. This CDR3 is 14 amino acids long. Trimming cost V 1 base and J 1 base, with 7 bases left between them. The CDR3 coding sequence is TGCGCCAGCAGCCAAGTTTCGGGGAACACTGAAGCTTTCTTT. Amino acids: CASSQVSGNTEAFF.

The chain carries TRBV5-1 and TRBJ1-3; TRBD1 might be the D (6 bases). This CDR3 has 14 amino acids. V dropped 4 bases and J dropped 0 bases, with 8 bases sitting between them. The germline V gene has CDR1 SGHRS and CDR2 YFSETQ. The CDR3: CASSRTDSGNTIYF. CDR3 DNA: TGCGCCAGCAGCCGGACAGACTCTGGAAACACCATATATTTT.

The chain is built from TRBV2 and TRBJ2-7; tentatively, D is TRBD2 (5 bases). CDR1 is SNHLY, CDR2 FYNNEI, per germline. Trimming cost V 2 bases and J 2 bases, with 10 bases left between them. There are 14 residues in the CDR3. CDR3 coding DNA: TGTGCCAGCAGTGAAAACGGGAATCCCTACGAGCAGTACTTC. It specifies CASSENGNPYEQYF.

The rearrangement links TRBV6-5 to TRBJ1-3; a weak D match, TRBD1 (5 bases). Germline loops: CDR1 MNHEY, CDR2 SVGAGI. Deletions cut 6 bases from V and 0 bases from J, with 9 bases between. The length of the CDR3 is 14 residues. CDR3 protein: CASSAGISGNTIYF. CDR3 coding DNA: TGTGCCAGCAGCGCAGGGATCTCTGGAAACACCATATATTTT.

This chain connects TRBV7-3 to TRBJ1-6, with a possible D match to TRBD1 (5 bases). The germline V gene encodes CDR1 SGHTA and CDR2 FQGTGA. The CDR3 has 13 residues. V was clipped by 1 base and J by 7 bases, with 5 bases between them. CDR3: CASSLRQNSPLHF. CDR3 nucleotide sequence: TGTGCCAGCAGCTTAAGACAGAATTCACCCCTCCACTTT.

V gene TRBV18 combines with J gene TRBJ1-6; D gene ambiguous. Per the germline V gene, CDR1 is KGHSH and CDR2 is LQKENI. The CDR3 has 13 residues. V lost 3 bases and J 7 bases, leaving 7 bases between the germline ends. The CDR3 sequence: CASSPSNNSPLHF. The DNA of the CDR3 is TGTGCCAGCTCACCTAGTAACAATTCACCCCTCCACTTT.

The CDR3 loop reads CASSQVGDRSSPQHF. The CDR3 DNA reads TGCGCCAGCAGCCAAGTGGGGGACAGGAGTTCACCCCAGCATTTT. The chain has TRBV4-1 and TRBJ1-5; TRBD1 matches 8 bases. The CDR3 is 15 residues long. V was clipped by 1 base and J by 10 bases; unmatched bases: 9. CDR1 is MGHRA and CDR2 is YSYEKL in the germline V gene.

The V and J genes are TRBV20-1 and TRBJ2-7, with a possible D match to TRBD1 (5 bases). The germline V and J ends were trimmed by 5 bases and 3 bases, with 17 bases remaining between them. Germline CDR1 DFQATT, CDR2 SNEGSKA (reference sequence). This CDR3 region has 14 residues. The CDR3 protein is CSARAPRQFYEQYF. The CDR3 bases are TGCAGTGCTCGTGCACCGAGACAGTTCTACGAGCAGTACTTC.

The chain uses TRBV28 and TRBJ1-2; tentatively, D is TRBD1 (6 bases). This CDR3 spans 14 amino acids. Trimming left V 7 bases short and J 3 bases short, with 15 bases between. Germline V CDR1 and CDR2: MDHEN, SYDVKM. CDR3 sequence (DNA): TGTGCCAGCAATGAAGGGACACCCGACTATGGCTACACCTTC. It translates to CASNEGTPDYGYTF.

In its sample, this clone was seen once. The chain combines TRBV5-3 with TRBJ1-1; no reliable D call. TRBV5-3 is an ORF, with its function uncertain. The CDR3 sequence is 17 residues long. V shed 0 bases and J shed 6 bases, with 21 bases lying between them. Written as DNA, the CDR3 is TGTGCCAGAAGCTTGGGCGGCGGATCCCGGACTATGGCTGAAGCTTTCTTT. Its protein is CARSLGGGSRTMAEAFF.

The V gene is TRBV6-5, the J gene TRBJ2-2, with 9 bases aligning to TRBD1. The CDR3 has 14 amino acids. Germline lookup yields CDR1 MNHEY and CDR2 SVGAGI. The trim removed 6 bases at V and 6 bases at J, leaving 5 bases unmatched. In DNA, the CDR3 is TGTGCCAGCAGGGACAGGGGTACGTCCGGGGAGCTGTTTTTT. Translation gives CASRDRGTSGELFF.

V gene TRBV19 combines with J gene TRBJ2-7, with TRBD2 as a possible D gene (7 bases). Between the trimmed V and J ends, which lost 7 bases and 0 bases, there was a span of 13 bases. This CDR3 spans 14 amino acids. Germline CDR1 reads LNHDA; CDR2 reads SQIVND (reference sequence). The DNA for the CDR3 is TGTGCCAGTACCGAGGGGGGGGGCTCCTACGAGCAGTACTTC. The encoded protein is CASTEGGGSYEQYF.

The sample holds one count of this clone. V and J are TRBV29-1 and TRBJ2-3, with 11 bases matching TRBD1. CDR3 length: 14 residues. CDR1 is SQVTM, CDR2 ANQGSEA, per germline. V was clipped by 4 bases and J by 4 bases; unmatched bases: 4. CDR3 region: CSVGAGQGADTQYF. CDR3 DNA: TGCAGCGTTGGGGCGGGACAGGGGGCAGATACGCAGTATTTT.

The chain couples TRBV5-1 to TRBJ2-1; TRBD2 matches 12 bases. Germline values: CDR1 SGHRS, CDR2 YFSETQ. CDR3 length: 15 amino acids. The J segment lost 4 bases and the V segment lost 4 bases, leaving 3 bases of the junction unmatched. This chain's CDR3 is CASSGTSGGYNEQFF. The CDR3, as DNA: TGCGCCAGCAGCGGAACTAGCGGGGGGTACAATGAGCAGTTCTTC. Full variable domain (missing parts from reference TRBV5-1 and TRBJ2-1): KAGVTQTPRYLIKTRGQQVTLSCSPISGHRSVSWYQQTPGQGLQFLFEYFSETQRNKGNFPGRFSGRQFSNSRSEMNVSTLELGDSALYLCASSGTSGGYNEQFFGPGTRLTVL.

This chain links TRBV12-5 with TRBJ2-1, with D possibly being TRBD2 (6 bases). V was clipped by 1 base and J by 9 bases, with 13 bases between them. Germline lookup yields CDR1 LGHNT and CDR2 FRNRAP. The CDR3 runs 14 residues. The CDR3 loop reads CASGLGLGGGEQFF. CDR3 coding DNA: TGTGCTAGTGGTTTGGGACTAGGTGGGGGTGAGCAGTTCTTC.

The J gene is TRBJ1-2, the V gene TRBV19; perhaps TRBD1 as D (5 bases). Germline V lookup: CDR1 LNHDA, CDR2 SQIVND (reference sequence). The ends were cut back, 7 bases at V and 0 bases at J, with 12 bases in the middle. The CDR3 runs 14 residues. CDR3 bases: TGTGCCAGTACCGCGACAGCTTCTAACTATGGCTACACCTTC. Its protein product is CASTATASNYGYTF.

This rearrangement joins TRBV4-1 to TRBJ1-1, with 7 bases that match TRBD1. Trimming cost V 4 bases and J 4 bases; bases outside gene matches: 18. CDR1 MGHRA and CDR2 YSYEKL come from the germline V gene. This CDR3 spans 18 amino acids. The chain's CDR3 is CASSPPPSAGGIFTEAFF. DNA of the CDR3: TGCGCCAGCAGCCCGCCCCCCTCAGCAGGGGGAATTTTCACTGAAGCTTTCTTT.

The chain combines TRBV11-1 with TRBJ1-5; 7 nucleotides match TRBD1. The CDR3 consists of 14 residues. The V segment lost 6 bases and the J segment 4 bases; nucleotides outside the gene matches: 6. Germline V lookup: CDR1 SGHAT, CDR2 FQDESV (reference sequence). DNA of the CDR3: TGTGCCAGCAGTTCAGGACAGGTAAATCAGCCCCAGCATTTT. Protein product: CASSSGQVNQPQHF.

The CDR3 bases are TGCGCCAGCAGCCAAGGGCCGAGGGACAGGGACGGCTCTGGAAACACCATATATTTT. It translates to CASSQGPRDRDGSGNTIYF. The V call is TRBV4-1, the J call TRBJ1-3, with 9 nucleotides matching TRBD1. The CDR3 has 19 residues. Trimming at V came to 1 base and at J to 0 bases, leaving 10 bases not matched to a gene. Germline CDR1 is MGHRA and CDR2 is YSYEKL.

The chain combines TRBV6-4 with TRBJ1-1; the match to TRBD1 covers 9 bases. This CDR3 region has 15 residues. Germline CDR1 MRHNA, CDR2 SNTAGT. V gave up 7 bases and J gave up 3 bases; unmatched junction bases: 9. The CDR3, as DNA: TGTGCCAGCAAACGGGACAGGGATACTTACACTGAAGCTTTCTTT. It translates to CASKRDRDTYTEAFF.

The chain employs TRBV14 and TRBJ1-1; a weak D match, TRBD1 (5 bases). CDR1 is SGHDN, CDR2 FVKESK, per germline. Trimming left V 2 bases short and J 5 bases short, with 9 bases between. This CDR3 region has 13 residues. The CDR3 here is CASSQQGFTEAFF. CDR3 coding DNA: TGTGCCAGCAGCCAACAGGGATTTACTGAAGCTTTCTTT.

The V gene is TRBV3-1 (or the pseudogene TRBV3-2), the J gene TRBJ1-1, with D possibly being TRBD1 (5 bases). The V end lost 3 bases, the J end lost 2 bases, and 13 bases lay between the germline ends. The V gene's germline CDR1 is LGHDT and CDR2 YNNKEL (reference sequence). The CDR3 extends over 15 amino acids. In DNA, the CDR3 is TGTGCCAGCAGCCAGTCTGACAGAGGAAACACTGAAGCTTTCTTT. Its translation: CASSQSDRGNTEAFF.

The V and J genes are TRBV9 and TRBJ1-6; D is uncertain. Germline CDR1 and CDR2: SGDLS and YYNGEE. The CDR3 extends over 15 amino acids. With 3 bases removed from V and 3 bases from J, the gap between germline ends came to 10 bases. The CDR3 coding sequence is TGTGCCAGCAGCGCCGGTGACTTCTATAATTCACCCCTCCACTTT. Translation gives CASSAGDFYNSPLHF.

The chain joins TRBV3-1 (or the pseudogene TRBV3-2) to TRBJ1-5, with 10 bases aligning to TRBD1. CDR1 and CDR2 from the germline V gene are LGHDT and YNNKEL (reference sequence). This CDR3 spans 17 amino acids. Losses at the gene ends were 6 bases for V and 0 bases for J; bases not matched to a gene: 8. The CDR3 DNA is TGTGCCAGCAGGCTGGACAGGGGGGGAGGTAGCAATCAGCCCCAGCATTTT. It yields the protein CASRLDRGGGSNQPQHF.

This chain connects TRBV5-1 to TRBJ2-1, with D possibly matching TRBD1 (6 bases). This CDR3 has 14 residues. Germline V gene data show CDR1 as SGHRS and CDR2 as YFSETQ. V was pared by 4 bases and J by 6 bases, with 14 bases between. The CDR3, as DNA: TGCGCCAGCAGCACTTGGGGGCCTTTCAATGAGCAGTTCTTC. It yields the protein CASSTWGPFNEQFF.

This clone came up a few times. The gene calls are TRBV12-3 or TRBV12-4 and TRBJ2-5; no reliable D call. The CDR3 has 13 amino acids. Between the trimmed V and J ends, which lost 0 bases and 5 bases, there was a span of 7 bases. The CDR3 reads CASSLAGVETQYF. Here the CDR3 DNA reads TGTGCCAGCAGTTTAGCGGGCGTCGAGACCCAGTACTTC.

V and J are TRBV6-5 and TRBJ1-6; D call uncertain. CDR1 and CDR2 from the germline V gene are MNHEY and SVGAGI. The CDR3 is made up of 14 amino acids. V dropped 3 bases and J dropped 5 bases, with 8 bases sitting between them. The CDR3 DNA reads as TGTGCCAGCAGTTATCCTCAGAATAATTCACCCCTCCACTTT. The encoded protein is CASSYPQNNSPLHF.